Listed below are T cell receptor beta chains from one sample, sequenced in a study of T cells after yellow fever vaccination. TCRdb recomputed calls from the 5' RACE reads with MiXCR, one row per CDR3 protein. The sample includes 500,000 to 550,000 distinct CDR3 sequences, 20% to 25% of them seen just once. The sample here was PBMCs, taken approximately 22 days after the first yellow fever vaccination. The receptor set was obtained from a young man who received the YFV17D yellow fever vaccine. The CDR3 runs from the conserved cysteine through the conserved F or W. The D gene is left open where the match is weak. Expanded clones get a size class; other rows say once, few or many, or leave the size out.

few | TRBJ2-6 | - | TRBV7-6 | CASSLSVPSGANVLTF | TGTGCCAGCAGCTTATCGGTCCCCTCTGGGGCCAACGTCCTGACTTTC
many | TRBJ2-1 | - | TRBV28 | CASSLSSYNEQFF | TGTGCCAGCAGTTTATCATCCTACAATGAGCAGTTCTTC
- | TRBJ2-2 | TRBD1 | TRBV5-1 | CASRSQGRTGELFF | TGCGCCAGCAGATCACAGGGGCGGACCGGGGAGCTGTTTTTT
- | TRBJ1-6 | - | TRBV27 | CASRQDYNSPLHF | TGTGCCAGCAGACAGGACTATAATTCACCCCTCCACTTT
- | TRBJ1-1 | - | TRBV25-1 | CASREYGTEAFF | TGTGCCAGCAGGGAATACGGCACTGAAGCTTTCTTT
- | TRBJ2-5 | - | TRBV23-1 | CATWQQMRPAETQYF | TGTGCCACCTGGCAACAGATGCGCCCAGCAGAGACCCAGTACTTC
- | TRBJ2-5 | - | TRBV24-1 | CATSTAGASQETQYF | TGTGCCACGTCAACAGCAGGGGCCAGCCAAGAGACCCAGTACTTC
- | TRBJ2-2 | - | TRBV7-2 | CASSSYYTGELFF | TGTGCCAGCAGCTCCTACTACACCGGGGAGCTGTTTTTT
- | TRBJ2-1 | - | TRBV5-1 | CASSLSLQGYYNEQFF | TGCGCCAGCAGCTTGTCGCTACAGGGATATTACAATGAGCAGTTCTTC
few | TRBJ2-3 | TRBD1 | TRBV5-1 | CASSSGTGLTDTQYF | TGCGCCAGCAGCTCCGGGACAGGGCTCACAGATACGCAGTATTTT
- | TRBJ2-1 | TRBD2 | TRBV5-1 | CASRGAGGPDNEQFF | TGCGCCAGCAGGGGTGCGGGGGGGCCGGACAATGAGCAGTTCTTC
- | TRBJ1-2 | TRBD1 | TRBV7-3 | CASSPDGTDLNYGYTF | TGTGCCAGCAGCCCCGACGGGACAGACCTCAACTATGGCTACACCTTC
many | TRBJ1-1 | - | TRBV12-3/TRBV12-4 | CASSSADSNTEAFF | TGTGCCAGCAGTTCAGCAGATTCGAACACTGAAGCTTTCTTT
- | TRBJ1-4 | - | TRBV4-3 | CASSPGYREKLFF | TGCGCCAGCAGCCCCGGGTATCGGGAAAAACTGTTTTTT
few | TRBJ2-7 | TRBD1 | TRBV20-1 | CSARGRGYEQYF | TGCAGTGCTAGGGGCAGGGGGTACGAGCAGTACTTC
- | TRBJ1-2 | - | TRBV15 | CATSSGILDYTF | TGTGCCACCAGCAGTGGGATTCTAGACTACACCTTC
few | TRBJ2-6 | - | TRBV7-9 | CASSLRSGSGANVLTF | TGTGCCAGCAGCTTACGCTCCGGTTCTGGGGCCAACGTCCTGACTTTC
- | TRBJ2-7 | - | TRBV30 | CAWSTGAYEQYF | TGTGCCTGGAGTACTGGGGCCTACGAGCAGTACTTC
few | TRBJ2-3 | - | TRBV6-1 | CASSRTPWDSSDTQYF | TGTGCCAGCAGCAGGACACCCTGGGACTCTTCGGATACGCAGTATTTT
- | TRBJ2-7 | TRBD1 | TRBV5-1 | CASSSGDRDTYEQYF | TGCGCCAGCAGCTCGGGGGACAGGGATACCTACGAGCAGTACTTC
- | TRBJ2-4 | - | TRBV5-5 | CASSSRTGTEMNIQYF | TGTGCCAGCAGCTCCAGGACGGGAACCGAAATGAACATTCAGTACTTC
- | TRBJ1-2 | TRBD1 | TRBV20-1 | CSARETGEWYGYTF | TGCAGTGCTAGAGAAACAGGGGAGTGGTATGGCTACACCTTC
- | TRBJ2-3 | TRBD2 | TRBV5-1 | CASSDTSGGTDTQYF | TGCGCCAGCAGCGATACTAGCGGGGGGACAGATACGCAGTATTTT
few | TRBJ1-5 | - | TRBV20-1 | CSARRWGDQPQHF | TGCAGTGCTAGGCGGTGGGGAGATCAGCCCCAGCATTTT
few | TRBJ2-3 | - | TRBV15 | CATSRSPTADTQYF | TGTGCCACCAGCAGATCCCCGACCGCAGATACGCAGTATTTT
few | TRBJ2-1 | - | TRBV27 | CASSLRGAPGGEQFF | TGTGCCAGCAGTCTTCGGGGGGCCCCTGGGGGTGAGCAGTTCTTC
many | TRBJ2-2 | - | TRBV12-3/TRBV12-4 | CASSLRSGYTGELFF | TGTGCCAGCAGTTTAAGGTCCGGGTACACCGGGGAGCTGTTTTTT
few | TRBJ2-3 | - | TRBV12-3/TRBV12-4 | CASSLGPGPHF | TGTGCCAGCAGTTTAGGGCCCGGGCCCCATTTT
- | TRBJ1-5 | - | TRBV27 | CASSSPGSYQPQHF | TGTGCCAGCAGTTCCCCAGGGTCGTATCAGCCCCAGCATTTT
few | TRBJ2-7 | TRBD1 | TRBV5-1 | CASSFPQTGGDEQYF | TGCGCCAGCAGCTTCCCACAGACAGGGGGCGACGAGCAGTACTTC
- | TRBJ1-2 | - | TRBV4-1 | CASSLRLFGDRSIYYTF | TGCGCCAGCAGCCTTAGGTTGTTTGGTGACAGGAGTATCTATTACACCTTC
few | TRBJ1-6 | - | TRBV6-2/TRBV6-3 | CASSYSTSPLHF | TGTGCCAGCAGTTACTCGACTTCACCCCTCCACTTT
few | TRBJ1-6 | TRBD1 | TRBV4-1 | CASSRNTPGQGSSYNSPLHF | TGCGCCAGCAGCCGAAACACTCCGGGACAGGGGAGCTCCTATAATTCACCCCTCCACTTT
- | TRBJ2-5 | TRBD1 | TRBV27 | CASSFLSRGQKTQYF | TGTGCCAGCAGTTTTTTGTCCAGGGGGCAAAAGACCCAGTACTTC
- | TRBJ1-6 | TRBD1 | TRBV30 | CAWSRDRARNLYNSPLHF | TGTGCCTGGAGTCGGGACAGGGCGAGGAACCTATATAATTCACCCCTCCACTTT
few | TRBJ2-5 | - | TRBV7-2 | CASSSRVLKPTQYF | TGTGCCAGCAGCTCCCGGGTCCTCAAACCTACCCAGTACTTC
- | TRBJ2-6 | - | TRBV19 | CASSNWERSSGANVLTF | TGTGCCAGTAGTAATTGGGAGCGGAGCTCTGGGGCCAACGTCCTGACTTTC